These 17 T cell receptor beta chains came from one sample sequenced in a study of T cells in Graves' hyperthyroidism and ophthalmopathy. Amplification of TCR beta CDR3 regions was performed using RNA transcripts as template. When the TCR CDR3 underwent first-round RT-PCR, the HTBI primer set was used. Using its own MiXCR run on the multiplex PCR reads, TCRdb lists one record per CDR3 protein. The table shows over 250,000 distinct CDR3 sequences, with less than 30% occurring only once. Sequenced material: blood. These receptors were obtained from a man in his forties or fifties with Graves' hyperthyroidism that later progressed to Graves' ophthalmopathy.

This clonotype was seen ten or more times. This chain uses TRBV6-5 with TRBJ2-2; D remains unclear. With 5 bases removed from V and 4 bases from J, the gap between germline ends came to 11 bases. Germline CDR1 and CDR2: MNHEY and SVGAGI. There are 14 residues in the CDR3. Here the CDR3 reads CASSHDRITGELFF. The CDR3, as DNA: TGTGCCAGCAGTCATGATCGTATCACCGGGGAGCTGTTTTTT.

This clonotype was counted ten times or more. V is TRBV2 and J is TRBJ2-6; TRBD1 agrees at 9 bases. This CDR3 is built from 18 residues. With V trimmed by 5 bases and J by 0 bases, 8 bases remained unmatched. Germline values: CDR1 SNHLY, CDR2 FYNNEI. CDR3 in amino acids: CASSTTGTGTSGANVLTF. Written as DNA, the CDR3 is TGTGCCAGCAGTACCACCGGGACAGGGACCTCTGGGGCCAACGTCCTGACTTTC.

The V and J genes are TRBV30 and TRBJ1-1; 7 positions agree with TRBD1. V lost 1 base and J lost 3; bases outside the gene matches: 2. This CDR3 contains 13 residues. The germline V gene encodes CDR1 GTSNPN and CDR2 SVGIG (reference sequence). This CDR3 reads CAWSGDRDTEAFF. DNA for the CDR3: TGTGCCTGGAGTGGGGACAGAGACACTGAAGCTTTCTTT.

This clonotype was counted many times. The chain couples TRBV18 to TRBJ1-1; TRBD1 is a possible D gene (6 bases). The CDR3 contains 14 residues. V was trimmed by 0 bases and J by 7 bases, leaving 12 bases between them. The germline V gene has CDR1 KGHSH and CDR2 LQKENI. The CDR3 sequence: CASSPPTGKFEAFF. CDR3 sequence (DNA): TGTGCCAGCTCACCACCAACAGGGAAATTTGAAGCTTTCTTT.

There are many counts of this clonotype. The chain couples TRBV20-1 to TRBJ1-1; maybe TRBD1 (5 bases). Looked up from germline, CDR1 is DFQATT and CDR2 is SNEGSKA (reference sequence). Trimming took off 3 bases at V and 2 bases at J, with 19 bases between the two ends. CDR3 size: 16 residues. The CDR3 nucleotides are TGCAGTGCTAGGCTCCCGGGACGGAGGACAAACACTGAAGCTTTCTTT. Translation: CSARLPGRRTNTEAFF.

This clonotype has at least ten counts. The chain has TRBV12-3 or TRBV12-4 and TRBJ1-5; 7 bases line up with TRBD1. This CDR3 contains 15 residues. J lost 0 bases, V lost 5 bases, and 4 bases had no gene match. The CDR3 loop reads CASSPTGDSNQPQHF. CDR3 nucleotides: TGTGCCAGCAGTCCTACAGGGGATAGCAATCAGCCCCAGCATTTT.

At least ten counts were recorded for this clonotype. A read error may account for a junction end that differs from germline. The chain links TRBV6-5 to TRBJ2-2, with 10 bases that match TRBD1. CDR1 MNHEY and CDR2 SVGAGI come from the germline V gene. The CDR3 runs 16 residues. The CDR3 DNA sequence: TGTGCCAGCGGTTACGAGACAGGGGGCGACACCGGGGAGCTGTTTTTT. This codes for CASGYETGGDTGELFF.

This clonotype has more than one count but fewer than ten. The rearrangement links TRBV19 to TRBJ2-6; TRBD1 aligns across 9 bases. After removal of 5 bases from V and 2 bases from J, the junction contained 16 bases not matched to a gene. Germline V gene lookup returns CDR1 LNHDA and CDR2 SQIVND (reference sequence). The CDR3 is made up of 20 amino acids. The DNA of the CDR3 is TGTGCCAGTAGTCTCCTCGGCCTAGGACAGGGGAGTACTGGGGCCAACGTCCTGACTTTC. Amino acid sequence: CASSLLGLGQGSTGANVLTF. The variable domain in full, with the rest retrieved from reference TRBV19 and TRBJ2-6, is DGGITQSPKYLFRKEGQNVTLSCEQNLNHDAMYWYRQDPGQGLRLIYYSQIVNDFQKGDIAEGYSVSREKKESFPLTVTSAQKNPTAFYLCASSLLGLGQGSTGANVLTFGAGSRLTVL.

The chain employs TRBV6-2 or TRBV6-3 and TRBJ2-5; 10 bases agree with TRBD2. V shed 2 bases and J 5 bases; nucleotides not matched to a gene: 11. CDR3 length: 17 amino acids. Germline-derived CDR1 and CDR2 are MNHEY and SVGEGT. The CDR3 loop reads CASSYTALAGVWETQYF. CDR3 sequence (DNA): TGTGCCAGCAGTTACACGGCTCTAGCGGGAGTTTGGGAGACCCAGTACTTC.

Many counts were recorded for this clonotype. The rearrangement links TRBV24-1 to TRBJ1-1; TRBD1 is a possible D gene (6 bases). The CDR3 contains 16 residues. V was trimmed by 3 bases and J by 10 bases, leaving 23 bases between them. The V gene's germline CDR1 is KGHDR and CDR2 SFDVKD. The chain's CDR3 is CATSDEKGGGIRGAFF. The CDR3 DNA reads TGTGCCACCAGTGATGAAAAAGGGGGGGGAATTAGGGGAGCTTTCTTT.

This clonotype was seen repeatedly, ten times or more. CDR3 amino acids: CASSSTGQVSTGANVLTF. CDR3 DNA: TGTGCCAGCAGCTCGACGGGACAGGTCTCTACTGGGGCCAACGTCCTGACTTTC. This chain links TRBV11-2 with TRBJ2-6, with 8 bases identical to TRBD1. The germline V gene has CDR1 SGHAT and CDR2 FQNNGV. Unmatched junction bases numbered 10, after V lost 4 bases and J lost 2 bases. There are 18 residues in the CDR3.

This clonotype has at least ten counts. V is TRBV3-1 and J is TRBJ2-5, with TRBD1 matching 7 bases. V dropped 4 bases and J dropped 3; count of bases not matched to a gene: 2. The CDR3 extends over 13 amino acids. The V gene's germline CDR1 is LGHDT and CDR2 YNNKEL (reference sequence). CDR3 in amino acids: CASSRGTEETQYF. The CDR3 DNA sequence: TGTGCCAGCAGCCGAGGGACAGAAGAGACCCAGTACTTC.

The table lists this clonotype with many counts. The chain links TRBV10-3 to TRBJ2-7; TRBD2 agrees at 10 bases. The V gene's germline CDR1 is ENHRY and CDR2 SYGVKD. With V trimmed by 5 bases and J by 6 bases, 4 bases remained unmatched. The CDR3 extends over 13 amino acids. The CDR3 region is CAISSGRALEQYF. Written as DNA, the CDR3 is TGTGCCATCAGTAGCGGGAGGGCCCTCGAGCAGTACTTC.

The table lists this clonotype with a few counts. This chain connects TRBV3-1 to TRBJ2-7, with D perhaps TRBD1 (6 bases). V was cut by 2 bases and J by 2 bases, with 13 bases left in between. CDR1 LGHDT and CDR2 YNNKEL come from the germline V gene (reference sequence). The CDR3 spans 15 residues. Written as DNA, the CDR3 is TGTGCCAGCAGCCAACGTGGGGGCATCGCCTACGAGCAGTACTTC. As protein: CASSQRGGIAYEQYF.

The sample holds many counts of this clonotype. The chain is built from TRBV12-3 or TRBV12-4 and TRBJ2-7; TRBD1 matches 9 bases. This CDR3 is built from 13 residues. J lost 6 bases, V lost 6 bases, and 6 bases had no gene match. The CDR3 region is CASRRTGDFEQYF. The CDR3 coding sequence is TGTGCCAGCAGAAGGACAGGGGATTTCGAGCAGTACTTC.

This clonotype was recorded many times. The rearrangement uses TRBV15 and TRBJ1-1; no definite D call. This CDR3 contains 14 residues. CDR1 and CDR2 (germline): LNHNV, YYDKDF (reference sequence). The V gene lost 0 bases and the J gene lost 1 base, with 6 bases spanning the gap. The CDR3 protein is CATSRDFGNTEAFF. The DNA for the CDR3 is TGTGCCACCAGCAGAGATTTCGGGAACACTGAAGCTTTCTTT.

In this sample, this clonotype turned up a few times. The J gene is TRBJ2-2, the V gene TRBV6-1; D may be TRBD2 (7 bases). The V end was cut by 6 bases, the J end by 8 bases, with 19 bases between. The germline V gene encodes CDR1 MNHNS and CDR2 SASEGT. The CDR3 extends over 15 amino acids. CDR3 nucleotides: TGTGCCAGCAGATCAGGGAGGGGGGAATGGGGGGAGCTGTTTTTT. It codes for CASRSGRGEWGELFF.